Following are 13 T cell receptor beta chains from one sample sequenced in a study of spatial heterogeneity in lung cancer. TCRdb re-called the 5' RACE reads through MiXCR, storing one row per CDR3 protein. Of more than 65,000 distinct CDR3 sequences listed, approximately 12% are singletons. Time point defined: sample taken at primary tumor resection. Researchers sequenced whole RNA taken from tumor, nontumor lung or frozen PBMC without sorting. The sequences come from PBMCs, collected at surgery. These receptor sequences come from a male donor with early-stage non-small cell lung cancer.

A few counts support this clonotype. The chain is built from TRBV7-2 and TRBJ1-6; TRBD1 might be the D (6 bases). The CDR3 length is 15 residues. V lost 1 base, J lost 6 bases, and 10 bases lay in between. Germline V gene lookup returns CDR1 SGHTA and CDR2 FQGNSA. The CDR3 loop is CASSLDGGGNSPLHF. DNA of the CDR3: TGTGCCAGCAGCTTAGACGGGGGCGGTAATTCACCCCTCCACTTT.

This clonotype has just a few counts. CDR3 loop: CASSRSEVQETQYF. DNA for the CDR3: TGCGCCAGCAGCCGTTCGGAGGTACAAGAGACCCAGTACTTC. J is TRBJ2-5 and V is TRBV4-1, with D maybe TRBD2 (5 bases). Germline V CDR1 and CDR2: MGHRA, YSYEKL. The V end lost 4 bases, the J end lost 2 bases, and 11 bases lay between the germline ends. This CDR3 contains 14 residues.

This clonotype was seen a few times. V and J are TRBV27 and TRBJ1-1; D gene ambiguous. Germline CDR1 MNHEY, CDR2 SMNVEV (reference sequence). V was pared by 3 bases and J by 5 bases, with 4 bases between. This CDR3 comprises 11 residues. CDR3 DNA: TGTGCCAGCAGTTTTAAAACTGAAGCTTTCTTT. It codes for CASSFKTEAFF.

This clonotype has a handful of counts. V is TRBV27 and J is TRBJ2-7; TRBD1 aligns across 7 bases. The germline CDR1 and CDR2 sequences are MNHEY and SMNVEV (reference sequence). The CDR3 runs 14 residues. The trim removed 5 bases at V and 6 bases at J, leaving 10 bases unmatched. CDR3 sequence (DNA): TGTGCCAGCAGTACCGGACAGGCCCTAAGCGAGCAGTACTTC. It translates to CASSTGQALSEQYF.

This clonotype was detected only a few times. The chain combines TRBV2 with TRBJ2-4; D possibly corresponds to TRBD1 (5 bases). The CDR3 sequence is 13 residues long. Trimming left V 6 bases short and J 5 bases short, with 11 bases between. The germline CDR1 and CDR2 sequences are SNHLY and FYNNEI. The CDR3 region is CASRGGAENIQYF. The CDR3 coding sequence is TGTGCCAGCAGGGGTGGGGCCGAAAACATTCAGTACTTC.

The chain carries TRBV19 and TRBJ2-3; D remains unclear. The CDR3 extends over 14 amino acids. The V gene's germline CDR1 is LNHDA and CDR2 SQIVND (reference sequence). V gave up 3 bases and J gave up 4 bases, with 11 bases separating them. CDR3 bases: TGTGCCAGTAGTATGCGGCAATTCCCAGATACGCAGTATTTT. Encoded protein: CASSMRQFPDTQYF.

The rearrangement joins TRBV5-4 to TRBJ2-3; 7 bases agree with TRBD2. Germline V lookup: CDR1 SGHNT, CDR2 YYREEE (reference sequence). The CDR3 loop spans 16 amino acids. The junction had 7 bases not matched to a gene; V was cut back by 1 base and J by 2 bases. The CDR3 here is CASSLRRETPTDTQYF. In nucleotides, the CDR3 is TGTGCCAGCAGCTTGAGGCGGGAGACCCCCACAGATACGCAGTATTTT.

In nucleotides, the CDR3 is TGTGCCAGCAGCTTAATCGATCAGCCCCAGCATTTT. Translated, it gives CASSLIDQPQHF. V gene TRBV7-2 combines with J gene TRBJ1-5; D not resolved. Germline-derived CDR1 and CDR2 are SGHTA and FQGNSA. V was shortened by 2 bases and J by 5 bases, with 4 bases between the two germline ends. This CDR3 comprises 12 residues.

As regards this clonotype: It may be a read error: a sequence one base away is much more abundant. The chain joins TRBV6-6 to TRBJ2-5, with 7 bases aligning to TRBD2. After removal of 7 bases from V and 5 bases from J, the junction contained 7 bases not matched to a gene. This CDR3 region has 13 residues. Germline CDR1 reads MNHNY; CDR2 reads SVGAGI (reference sequence). The DNA for the CDR3 is TGTGCCAGCAAGCGGGACCTCCGGGAGACCCAGTACTTC. As protein: CASKRDLRETQYF.

This clonotype came up a few times. The genes are TRBV29-1 and TRBJ1-5; TRBD1 is a possible D gene (6 bases). Germline loops: CDR1 SQVTM, CDR2 ANQGSEA. V gave up 6 bases and J gave up 7 bases, with 16 bases separating them. There are 13 residues in the CDR3. The CDR3 reads CSVRWGASQPQHF. CDR3 nucleotides: TGCAGCGTCCGTTGGGGGGCAAGCCAGCCCCAGCATTTT. Full variable domain (outside the CDR3, taken from reference TRBV29-1 and TRBJ1-5): SAVISQKPSRDICQRGTSLTIQCQVDSQVTMMFWYRQQPGQSLTLIATANQGSEATYESGFVIDKFPISRPNLTFSTLTVSNMSPEDSSIYLCSVRWGASQPQHFGDGTRLSIL.

This clonotype came up many times. The chain employs TRBV12-3 or TRBV12-4 and TRBJ1-2; TRBD1 is a possible D gene (6 bases). The CDR3 is 15 amino acids. The V end was cut by 7 bases, the J end by 3 bases, with 18 bases between. Written as DNA, the CDR3 is TGTGCCAGCACTCCCTCGGGGGGGCGCGACTATGGCTACACCTTC. This sequence encodes CASTPSGGRDYGYTF.

This clonotype was found a few times. The rearrangement uses TRBV25-1 and TRBJ2-7, with D maybe TRBD1 (5 bases). V was trimmed by 4 bases and J by 7 bases, leaving 14 bases between them. Germline loops: CDR1 MGHDK, CDR2 SYGVNS. This CDR3 region has 13 residues. This chain's CDR3 is CASSVGRVREQYF. DNA for the CDR3: TGTGCCAGCAGTGTGGGCAGGGTACGGGAGCAGTACTTC.

The chain is built from TRBV19 and TRBJ1-2; no definite D call. Germline-derived CDR1 and CDR2 are LNHDA and SQIVND (reference sequence). Between the trimmed V and J ends, which lost 6 bases and 4 bases, there was a span of 6 bases. CDR3 length: 11 amino acids. CDR3 nucleotides: TGTGCCAGTAGCCCCAGCTATGGCTACACCTTC. This codes for CASSPSYGYTF. Based on the CDR3 plus reference TRBV19 and TRBJ1-2, the full variable domain is DGGITQSPKYLFRKEGQNVTLSCEQNLNHDAMYWYRQDPGQGLRLIYYSQIVNDFQKGDIAEGYSVSREKKESFPLTVTSAQKNPTAFYLCASSPSYGYTFGSGTRLTVV.